This section outlines one T cell receptor (beta chain) sequence together with its context. This clonotype was counted many times. Its antigen specificity is not known. Per-base qualities were not stored, and no clone one base away is much larger. TCR beta CDR3 regions were amplified from RNA transcripts. The TCR CDR3 was subjected to a first round of RT-PCR using the HTBI primer set and the Qiagen OneStep RT-PCR kit. A second multiplex PCR round built the libraries, followed by size selection and purification. Libraries were sequenced paired-end with 100 bp reads on an Illumina HiSeq2000. Under the source paper's analysis protocol: SOAPnuke was used to process the raw data, throwing out any read that contained adapters or uncalled bases, had a mean Phred below 15, or lacked an exact constant-primer or identifier match. High-quality paired reads were merged with COPE v1.2.5, and unique nucleotide sequences were defined as clonotypes. MiTCR v1.1 was used to align the clonotypes against IMGT TRBV, TRBD and TRBJ reference segments. The analysis was restricted to V-J combinations with a frequency above 0.0001, which together covered 99.2% of the repertoires. A TCS score was defined as the ratio of F50 (clonal expansion) to E x V (chaos), with BLOSUM62-based TCRdist applied between CDR3 peptides within each V-J. Welch's t-statistics and random forest reduced just over 500 V-J features to some 14, which were used in a naive Bayes classifier (R e1071). TCRdb trimmed public reads at Q25 via fastp, called clones via MiXCR and kept in-frame beta chains. Duplicate CDR3 protein sequences are folded into a single record with the most common DNA and genes. The V and J calls here are based on TCRdb, not the publication. This sample holds hundreds of thousands of distinct CDR3 sequences; 12% to 15% were observed only once. The top ten hold roughly 10% of the sample.

Stable Graves' hyperthyroidism was defined as the absence of progression to ophthalmopathy over 18 months of follow-up. Hyperthyroidism patients were newly diagnosed, had a disease duration of under 2 months, and were aged 18 to 65 years. Exclusion was applied to patients with uncontrolled infections, other autoimmune diseases, pregnancy or lactation. Diagnoses were established on the basis of clinical symptoms, serum thyroxine and TRAb, thyroid ultrasound, and orbital computed tomography. PBMCs were separated from roughly 10 ml of fresh peripheral blood using Ficoll-Paque density gradient centrifugation. Total RNA was extracted using Trizol reagent, and RNA quality was assessed on an Agilent 2100 Bioanalyzer. This sample was taken from a study of T cells in Graves' hyperthyroidism and ophthalmopathy (dated by TCRdb to about 2019). Looking at the study overall: Peripheral blood was collected at initial diagnosis, before any treatment. To identify TCR V-J signatures that set the groups apart, the researchers used a discovery cohort of about a hundred patients, made up of under 45 with Graves' ophthalmopathy and some 60 with stable Graves' hyperthyroidism. Prospective prediction of ophthalmopathy was tested in an independent validation cohort consisting of fewer than 20 hyperthyroidism patients and approximately 16 patients who later progressed to ophthalmopathy. Once sampling was done, hyperthyroidism patients were given methimazole at a starting dose of 30 mg daily, whereas ophthalmopathy patients were given high-dose intravenous methylprednisolone. The roughly 100 discovery patients were randomly split 7:3 into training and test sets. In addition, the study compared T-cell repertoires in thyroid tissue and in blood from six Graves' hyperthyroidism patients. TCR Vbeta CDR3 sequencing of 120 to 150 peripheral blood samples (over 40 ophthalmopathy, over 70 hyperthyroidism and around 17 progressor patients) is reported in the paper.

General findings and caveats noted by the study authors: Most expanded thyroid clonotypes (frequency above 0.001) were also detected in blood, a finding suggesting that blood repertoires may reflect thyroid immune responses. No statistical method was used to fix the sample size in advance, and group allocation was not hidden from the investigators. A model built on a 13 V-J signature distinguished ophthalmopathy from stable hyperthyroidism, reaching approximately 89% sensitivity and approximately 83% specificity in cross-validation and 80%/75% in testing. In validation, the model predicted progression to ophthalmopathy with around 71% sensitivity and approximately 74% specificity, a median of about 6.7 months before onset.

The CDR3 contains 14 residues, cysteine and phenylalanine counted. Of the read, only the CDR3 DNA is kept; its 42 bases are in frame from base 1. As encoded in the germline V gene (reference sequence), CDR1 is SGHAT while CDR2 is FQDESV. Germline trimming: 5 bases from V, 7 bases from J; junction bases outside gene matches: 10. Sequenced input: blood. The receptor comes from a young woman with Graves' hyperthyroidism. The chain employs TRBV11-1 and TRBJ2-7; TRBD2 lines up with 8 middle nucleotides. The base sequence is TGTGCCAGCAGCAAAACTAGCGGCCCGGGGGAGCAGTACTTC. It codes for CASSKTSGPGEQYF.